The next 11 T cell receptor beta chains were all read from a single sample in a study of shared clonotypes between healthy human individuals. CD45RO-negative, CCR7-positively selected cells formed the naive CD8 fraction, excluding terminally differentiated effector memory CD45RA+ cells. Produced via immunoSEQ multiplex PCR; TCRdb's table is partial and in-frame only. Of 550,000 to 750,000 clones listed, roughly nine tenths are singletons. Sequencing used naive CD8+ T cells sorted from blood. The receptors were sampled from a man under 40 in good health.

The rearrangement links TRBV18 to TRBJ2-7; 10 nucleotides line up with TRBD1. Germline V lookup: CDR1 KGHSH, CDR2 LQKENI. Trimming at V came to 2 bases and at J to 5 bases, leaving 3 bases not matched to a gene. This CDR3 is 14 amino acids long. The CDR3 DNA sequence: TGTGCCAGCTCACCAGGGACAGGGGTGAACGAGCAGTACTTC. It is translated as CASSPGTGVNEQYF.

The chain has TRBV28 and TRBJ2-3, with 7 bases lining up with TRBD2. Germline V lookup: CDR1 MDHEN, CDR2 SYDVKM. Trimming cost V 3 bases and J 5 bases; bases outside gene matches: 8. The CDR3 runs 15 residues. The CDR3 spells CASSFTGGAEDTQYF. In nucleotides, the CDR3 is TGTGCCAGCAGTTTTACGGGAGGAGCGGAAGATACGCAGTATTTT.

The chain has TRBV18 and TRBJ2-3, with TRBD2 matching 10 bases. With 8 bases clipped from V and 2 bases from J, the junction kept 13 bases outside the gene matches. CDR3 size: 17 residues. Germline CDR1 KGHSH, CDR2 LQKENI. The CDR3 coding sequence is TGTGCCAGCCTCACCACCCTAGCGGGGGACTACACAGATACGCAGTATTTT. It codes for CASLTTLAGDYTDTQYF.

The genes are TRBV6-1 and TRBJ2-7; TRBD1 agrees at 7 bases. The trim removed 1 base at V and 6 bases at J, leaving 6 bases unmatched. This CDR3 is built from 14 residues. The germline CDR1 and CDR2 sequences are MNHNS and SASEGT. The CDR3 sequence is CASSEGTGLGEQYF. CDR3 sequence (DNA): TGTGCCAGCAGTGAAGGGACAGGATTGGGCGAGCAGTACTTC.

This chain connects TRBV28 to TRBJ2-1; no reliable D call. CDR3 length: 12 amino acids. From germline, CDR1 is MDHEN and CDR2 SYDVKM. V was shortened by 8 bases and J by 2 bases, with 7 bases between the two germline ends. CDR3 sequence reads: CASGEAYNEQFF. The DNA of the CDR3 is TGTGCCAGCGGCGAGGCCTACAATGAGCAGTTCTTC. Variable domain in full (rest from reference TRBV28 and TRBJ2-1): DVKVTQSSRYLVKRTGEKVFLECVQDMDHENMFWYRQDPGLGLRLIYFSYDVKMKEKGDIPEGYSVSREKKERFSLILESASTNQTSMYLCASGEAYNEQFFGPGTRLTVL.

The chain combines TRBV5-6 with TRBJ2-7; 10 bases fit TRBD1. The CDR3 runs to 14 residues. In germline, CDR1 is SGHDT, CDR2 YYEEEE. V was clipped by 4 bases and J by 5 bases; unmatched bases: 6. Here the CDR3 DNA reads TGTGCCAGCAGCCATGGGACAGGGGTGAACGAGCAGTACTTC. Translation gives CASSHGTGVNEQYF.

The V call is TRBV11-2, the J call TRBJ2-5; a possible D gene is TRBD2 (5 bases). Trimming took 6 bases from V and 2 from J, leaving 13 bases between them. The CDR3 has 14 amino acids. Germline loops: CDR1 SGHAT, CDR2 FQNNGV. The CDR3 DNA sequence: TGTGCCAGCAGGAGCACGGGAAGACAAGAGACCCAGTACTTC. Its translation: CASRSTGRQETQYF.

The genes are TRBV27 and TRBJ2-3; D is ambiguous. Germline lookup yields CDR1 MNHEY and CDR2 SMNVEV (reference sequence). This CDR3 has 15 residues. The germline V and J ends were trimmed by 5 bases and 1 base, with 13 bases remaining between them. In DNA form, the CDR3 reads TGTGCCAGCAGTATAATACAATCCCGCACAGATACGCAGTATTTT. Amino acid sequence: CASSIIQSRTDTQYF.

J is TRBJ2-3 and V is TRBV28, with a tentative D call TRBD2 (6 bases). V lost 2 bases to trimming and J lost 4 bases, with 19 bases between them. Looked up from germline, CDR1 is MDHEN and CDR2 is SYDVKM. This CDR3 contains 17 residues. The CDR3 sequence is CASSLIGDFPQADTQYF. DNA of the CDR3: TGTGCCAGCAGTTTAATAGGGGACTTTCCCCAGGCAGATACGCAGTATTTT.

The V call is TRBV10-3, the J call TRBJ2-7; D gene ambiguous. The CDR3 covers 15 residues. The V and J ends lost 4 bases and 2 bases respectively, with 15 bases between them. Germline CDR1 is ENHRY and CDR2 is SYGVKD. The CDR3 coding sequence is TGTGCCATCAGTGCTCTTAGTGGGGATGCCTACGAGCAGTACTTC. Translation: CAISALSGDAYEQYF.

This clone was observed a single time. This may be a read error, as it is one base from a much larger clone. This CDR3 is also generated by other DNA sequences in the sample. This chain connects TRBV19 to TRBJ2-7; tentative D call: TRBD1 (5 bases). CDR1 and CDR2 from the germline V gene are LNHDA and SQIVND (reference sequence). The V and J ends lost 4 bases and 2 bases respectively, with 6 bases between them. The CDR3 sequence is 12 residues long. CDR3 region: CASSTDTYEQYF. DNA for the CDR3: TGTGCCAGTAGTACGGACACCTACGAGCAGTACTTC.